The entry that follows covers one TCR beta chain sequence. Its antigen remains unidentified. Full-length variable regions came from constant-region reverse primers plus semi-nested Nested Universal Primer A PCR. From the 5' RACE reads, TCRdb called clonotypes with MiXCR, one entry per CDR3 protein. This table holds approximately 60,000 distinct CDR3 sequences, 26% found once. Study findings and constraints: The TCR gene usage of tumor memory CD4+ T cells clustered together with blood and lymph node memory CD4+ cells and with lymph node naive CD4+ cells. The larger cohort examined one V-J beta rearrangement, not whole repertoires. Tumor Tregs overlapped most with tumor, then blood, naive CD4+ cells.

V lost 1 base and J lost 8, with 8 bases in between. CDR3 length equals 12 residues. Germline lookup yields CDR1 LGHDT and CDR2 YNNKEL (reference sequence). Cells sorted as Tregs were CD4+, CD25+ and CD127-/low. The clonotype was recovered from a female donor with breast cancer. The specimen sequenced was tumor-infiltrating Tregs sorted from the breast tumor. The chain has TRBV3-1 and TRBJ1-2; D remains unclear. CDR3 sequence (DNA): TGTGCCAGCAGCCAAGCCCATAGCGGCTACACCTTC. Translated, it gives CASSQAHSGYTF.